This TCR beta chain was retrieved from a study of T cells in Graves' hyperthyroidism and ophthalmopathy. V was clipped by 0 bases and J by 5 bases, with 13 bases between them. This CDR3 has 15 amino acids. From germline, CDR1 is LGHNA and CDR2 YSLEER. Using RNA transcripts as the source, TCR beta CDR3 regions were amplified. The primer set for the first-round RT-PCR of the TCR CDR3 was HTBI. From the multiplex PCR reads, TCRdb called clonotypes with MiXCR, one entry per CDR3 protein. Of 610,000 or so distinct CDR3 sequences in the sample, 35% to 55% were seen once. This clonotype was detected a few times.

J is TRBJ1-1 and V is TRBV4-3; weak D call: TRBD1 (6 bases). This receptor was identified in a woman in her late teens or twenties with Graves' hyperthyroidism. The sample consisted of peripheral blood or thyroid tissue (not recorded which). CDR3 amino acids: CASSQEAGGWTEAFF. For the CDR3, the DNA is TGCGCCAGCAGCCAAGAAGCGGGGGGCTGGACTGAAGCTTTCTTT.